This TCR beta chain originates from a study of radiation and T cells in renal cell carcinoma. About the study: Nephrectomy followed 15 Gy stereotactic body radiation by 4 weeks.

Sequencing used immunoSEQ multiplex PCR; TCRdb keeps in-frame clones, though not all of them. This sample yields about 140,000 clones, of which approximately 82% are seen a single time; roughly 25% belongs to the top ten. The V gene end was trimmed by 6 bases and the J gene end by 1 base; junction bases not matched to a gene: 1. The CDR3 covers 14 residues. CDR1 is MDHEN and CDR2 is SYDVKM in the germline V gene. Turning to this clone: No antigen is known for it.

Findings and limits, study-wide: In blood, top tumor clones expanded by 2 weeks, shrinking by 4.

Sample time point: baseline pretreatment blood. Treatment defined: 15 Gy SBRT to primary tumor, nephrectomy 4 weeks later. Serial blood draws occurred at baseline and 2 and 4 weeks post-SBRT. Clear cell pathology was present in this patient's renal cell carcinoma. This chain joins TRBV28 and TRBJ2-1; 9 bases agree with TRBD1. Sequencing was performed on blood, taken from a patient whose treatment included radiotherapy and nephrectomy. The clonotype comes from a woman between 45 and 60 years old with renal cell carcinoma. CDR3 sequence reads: CASRGTGSYNEQFF. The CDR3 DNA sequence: TGTGCCAGCAGAGGGACAGGGTCCTACAATGAGCAGTTCTTC.